This entry lists 4 T cell receptor beta chains sequenced from one sample in a study of shared clonotypes between healthy human individuals. Assay: immunoSEQ multiplex PCR; the TCRdb copy retains only in-frame clones and omits some. The sample lists 1.6 million or so clones, around 95% occurring once. The sample consisted of naive CD4+ T cells sorted from blood. The subset denotes: CD45RA+ positively selected. The receptors here all came from a man in his thirties or forties in good health.

This clone was observed a single time. The chain links TRBV28 to TRBJ1-4; D might be TRBD1 (6 bases). The CDR3 sequence is 14 residues long. With 5 bases removed from V and 8 bases from J, the gap between germline ends came to 15 bases. Germline loops: CDR1 MDHEN, CDR2 SYDVKM. The CDR3 nucleotides read TGTGCCAGCAGTCGTGGGACAAGGGACGAAAAACTGTTTTTT. It translates to CASSRGTRDEKLFF.

The genes are TRBV4-1 and TRBJ2-5, with D hard to call. The CDR3 extends over 14 amino acids. CDR1 is MGHRA, CDR2 YSYEKL, per germline. Between the trimmed V and J ends, which lost 4 bases and 8 bases, there was a span of 17 bases. The CDR3 bases are TGCGCCAGCAGCCCCCGCGGAGACTTTGGAACCCAGTACTTC. Its translation: CASSPRGDFGTQYF.

The V and J genes are TRBV6-6 and TRBJ2-5; D unclear. Germline assignment: CDR1 MNHNY and CDR2 SVGAGI (reference sequence). CDR3 size: 14 residues. V was trimmed by 0 bases and J by 1 base, leaving 6 bases between them. This chain's CDR3 is CASSYSGSQETQYF. CDR3 nucleotides: TGTGCCAGCAGTTACTCCGGCAGCCAAGAGACCCAGTACTTC.

V gene TRBV6-1 combines with J gene TRBJ2-1; D may be TRBD1 (5 bases). Trimming pared 7 bases from V and 9 bases from J, leaving 16 bases between. Per the germline V gene, CDR1 is MNHNS and CDR2 is SASEGT. The CDR3 has 13 residues. This CDR3 is CASNKGPYGEQFF. The CDR3 DNA sequence: TGTGCCAGCAACAAGGGGCCTTACGGTGAGCAGTTCTTC.